The 6 T cell receptor beta chains presented below share a single source sample, sequenced in a study of CD8+CD57+ T cells in acquired aplastic anemia. CD8+CD57+ cell expansion had been shown by flow cytometry in patients chosen for sequencing. TCR beta VDJ and CDR3 profiles were obtained from a genomic DNA template. One entry per CDR3 protein, called by TCRdb with MiXCR from the reads. Altogether approximately 98,000 distinct CDR3 sequences are present, 55% to 75% being singletons, with the ten largest covering about 60%. The sequenced sample consisted of sorted CD4+, CD8+, or CD8+CD57+ T cells (not recorded which) from PBMCs. These receptors were obtained from a human donor with aplastic anemia.

This clonotype has a handful of counts. The rearrangement joins TRBV6-1 to TRBJ1-6; D is unresolved. Germline assignment: CDR1 MNHNS and CDR2 SASEGT. Trimming cost V 5 bases and J 10 bases, with 12 bases left between them. The CDR3 consists of 13 residues. The CDR3 DNA reads TGTGCCAGCAGTAATGGGAAGAGCTCACCCCTCCACTTT. Residues: CASSNGKSSPLHF.

There are a few counts of this clonotype. J is TRBJ1-5 and V is TRBV2; no clear D. Deletions cut 4 bases from V and 4 bases from J, with 11 bases between. The V gene's germline CDR1 is SNHLY and CDR2 FYNNEI. CDR3 size: 14 residues. CDR3 amino acids: CASSGSLANQPQHF. CDR3 DNA sequence: TGTGCCAGCAGTGGGTCATTAGCTAATCAGCCCCAGCATTTT.

V usage is TRBV20-1 and J usage is TRBJ1-4; 7 positions agree with TRBD1. The germline V gene has CDR1 DFQATT and CDR2 SNEGSKA (reference sequence). CDR3 length equals 15 residues. The V segment lost 5 bases and the J segment 8 bases; nucleotides outside the gene matches: 14. The DNA of the CDR3 is TGCAGTGCTCGACCAATGACAGGGTTGGGGGAAAAACTGTTTTTT. Its protein is CSARPMTGLGEKLFF.

This chain connects TRBV20-1 to TRBJ1-1; D uncertain. The CDR3 runs to 13 residues. Germline lookup yields CDR1 DFQATT and CDR2 SNEGSKA (reference sequence). V was pared by 1 base and J by 6 bases, with 12 bases between. The chain's CDR3 is CSARVALFSEAFF. CDR3 nucleotide sequence: TGCAGTGCTAGAGTGGCCCTCTTTTCTGAAGCTTTCTTT.

Ten or more counts support this clonotype. The chain recombines TRBV5-5 with TRBJ2-3; D perhaps matches TRBD1 (6 bases). Germline CDR1 and CDR2: SGHKS and YYEKEE (reference sequence). The CDR3 runs 15 residues. V lost 0 bases and J 4 bases, leaving 12 bases between the germline ends. The CDR3 region is CASSLDRAGADTQYF. For the CDR3, the DNA is TGTGCCAGCAGCTTGGACAGGGCCGGGGCAGATACGCAGTATTTT.

V is TRBV10-3 and J is TRBJ1-1; TRBD1 is a possible D gene (5 bases). The length of the CDR3 is 14 residues. Trimming cost V 4 bases and J 0 bases, with 9 bases left between them. Germline lookup yields CDR1 ENHRY and CDR2 SYGVKD. CDR3: CAISGDDLNTEAFF. In DNA form, the CDR3 reads TGTGCCATCAGTGGGGACGATTTGAACACTGAAGCTTTCTTT.